Here is one T cell receptor beta chain with its context. Its antigen is still unknown. The data belong to a study of post-analysis software for immune sequencing data. Findings and caveats of the study: Same-batch samples co-clustered strongly by F measure. Controls showed significantly higher normalized Chao1 diversity than did multiple sclerosis patients.

Each TCR beta cDNA library carried unique molecular identifiers. Around 500,000 cDNA molecules were obtained from roughly 0.93 to 9.6 million T cells. One entry per CDR3 protein results from TCRdb running MiXCR on the PCR reads. The table records approximately 350,000 distinct CDR3 sequences, around 37% of them present only once. The TCR originated in a girl aged 5 to 17 with multiple sclerosis. The sample comprised blood.

CDR3 coding DNA: TGCGCCAGCATTACCGGGACTAGTACGGATGAGCAGTTCTTC. Its translation is CASITGTSTDEQFF. The chain uses TRBV10-1 and TRBJ2-1, with 8 bases matching TRBD2. The germline gives CDR1 WNHNN, CDR2 SYGVQD (reference sequence). V was pared by 7 bases and J by 8 bases, with 10 bases of the junction left unmatched. CDR3 length: 14 residues.